Detailed here is one T cell receptor (beta chain). Its cognate antigen is unknown. The study ran its PCR with 60 Vbeta and 13 Jbeta primers. Assay used: immunoSEQ multiplex PCR; TCRdb lists only in-frame clones, some missing. The top ten hold around 1.3% of the sample, which has 90,000 to 130,000 clones, approximately 78% seen once. Per germline, CDR1 SQVTM and CDR2 ANQGSEA. This CDR3 is 14 amino acids long. J lost 4 bases, V lost 5 bases, and 6 bases had no gene match. This entry is derived from a study of cytomegalovirus exposure and HLA in healthy donors. Study-wide findings and caveats: Later analysis indicated greater clonal expansion among HLA-associated TCR beta chains than among equally common other chains.

The V call is TRBV29-1, the J call TRBJ2-7; 12 nucleotides align to TRBD2. Input material: PBMCs. This clonotype was sampled from a woman aged 30 to 39 in good health and CMV-seronegative. The chain's CDR3 is CSVTTSGSSYEQYF. CDR3 bases: TGCAGCGTTACGACTAGCGGGAGTAGTTACGAGCAGTACTTC.